This T cell receptor (beta chain) was sequenced in a study of neurological immune-mediated disorders. Study-level points and caveats: The highest TCR clonal expansion occurred in HTLV-1-associated myelopathy; multiple sclerosis fell below healthy controls.

This clonotype was seen repeatedly, ten times or more. Its antigen is still unknown. TCRdb reanalysed the 5' RACE reads using MiXCR and keeps one entry per CDR3 protein. The sample records about 54,000 distinct CDR3 sequences, 3% to 4% being singletons. Germline V gives CDR1 SGHRS, CDR2 YFSETQ. Trimming left V 2 bases short and J 4 bases short, with 12 bases between. The CDR3 spans 14 residues. Material for sequencing was CD4+ T cells from blood. The sequence came from a woman aged 40 to 50 with multiple sclerosis. The chain uses TRBV5-1 and TRBJ1-1; D is perhaps TRBD1 (6 bases). CDR3 sequence reads: CASSLTGYGTEAFF. The CDR3 bases are TGCGCCAGCAGCTTAACAGGGTACGGCACTGAAGCTTTCTTT.